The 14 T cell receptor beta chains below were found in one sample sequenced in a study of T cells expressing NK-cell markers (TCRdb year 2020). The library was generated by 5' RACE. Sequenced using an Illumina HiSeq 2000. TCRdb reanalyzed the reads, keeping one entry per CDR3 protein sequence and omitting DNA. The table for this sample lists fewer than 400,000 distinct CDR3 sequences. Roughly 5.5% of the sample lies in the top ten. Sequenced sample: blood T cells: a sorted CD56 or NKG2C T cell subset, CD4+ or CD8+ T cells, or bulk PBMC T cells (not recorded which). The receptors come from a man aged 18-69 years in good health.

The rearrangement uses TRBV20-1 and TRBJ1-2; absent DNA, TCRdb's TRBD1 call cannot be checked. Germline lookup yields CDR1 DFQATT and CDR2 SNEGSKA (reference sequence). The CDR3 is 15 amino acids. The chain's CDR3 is CSARLTTGRDYGYTF.

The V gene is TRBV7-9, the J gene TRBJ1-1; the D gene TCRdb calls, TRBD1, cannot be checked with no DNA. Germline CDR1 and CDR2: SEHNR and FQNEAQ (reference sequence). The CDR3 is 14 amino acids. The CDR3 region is CASSSARDNTEAFF.

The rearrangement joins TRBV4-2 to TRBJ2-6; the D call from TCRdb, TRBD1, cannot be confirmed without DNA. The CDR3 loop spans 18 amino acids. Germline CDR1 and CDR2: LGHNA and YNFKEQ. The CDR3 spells CASSPRPGTGTGANVLTF.

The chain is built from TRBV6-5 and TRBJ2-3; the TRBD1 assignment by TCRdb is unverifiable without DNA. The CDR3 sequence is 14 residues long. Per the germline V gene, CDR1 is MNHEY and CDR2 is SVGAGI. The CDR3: CASSYRGVGRTQYF.

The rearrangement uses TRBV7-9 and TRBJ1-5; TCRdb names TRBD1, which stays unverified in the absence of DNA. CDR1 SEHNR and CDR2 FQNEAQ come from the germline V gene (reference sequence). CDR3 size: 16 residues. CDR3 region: CASSTGDRERDQPQHF.

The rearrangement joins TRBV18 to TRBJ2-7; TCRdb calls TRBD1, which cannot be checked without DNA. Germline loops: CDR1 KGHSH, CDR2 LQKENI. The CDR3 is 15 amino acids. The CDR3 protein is CASSPRAQGANEQYF.

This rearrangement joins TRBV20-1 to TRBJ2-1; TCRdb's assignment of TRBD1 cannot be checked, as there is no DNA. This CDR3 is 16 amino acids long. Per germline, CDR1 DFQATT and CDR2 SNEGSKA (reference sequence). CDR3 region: CSATRRGGRSYNEQFF.

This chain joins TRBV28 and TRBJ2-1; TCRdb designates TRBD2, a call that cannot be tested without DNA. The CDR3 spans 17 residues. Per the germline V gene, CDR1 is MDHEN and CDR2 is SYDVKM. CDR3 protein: CASSLGRGGLSYNEQFF.

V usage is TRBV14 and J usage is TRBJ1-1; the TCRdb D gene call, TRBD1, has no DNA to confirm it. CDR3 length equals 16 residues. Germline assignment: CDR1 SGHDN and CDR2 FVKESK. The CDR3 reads CASSQAPRVMNTEAFF.

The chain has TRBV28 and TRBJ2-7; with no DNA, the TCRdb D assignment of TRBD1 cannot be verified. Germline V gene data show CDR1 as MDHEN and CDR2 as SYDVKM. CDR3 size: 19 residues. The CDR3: CASSFIGRWGERSSYEQYF. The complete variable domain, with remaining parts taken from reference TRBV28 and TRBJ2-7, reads DVKVTQSSRYLVKRTGEKVFLECVQDMDHENMFWYRQDPGLGLRLIYFSYDVKMKEKGDIPEGYSVSREKKERFSLILESASTNQTSMYLCASSFIGRWGERSSYEQYFGPGTRLTVT.

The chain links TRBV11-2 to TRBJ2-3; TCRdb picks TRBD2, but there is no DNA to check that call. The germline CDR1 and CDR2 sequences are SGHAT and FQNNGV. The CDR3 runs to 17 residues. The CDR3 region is CASSLKGAGGPSDTQYF. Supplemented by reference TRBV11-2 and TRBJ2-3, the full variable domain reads EAGVAQSPRYKIIEKRQSVAFWCNPISGHATLYWYQQILGQGPKLLIQFQNNGVVDDSQLPKDRFSAERLKGVDSTLKIQPAKLEDSAVYLCASSLKGAGGPSDTQYFGPGTRLTVL.

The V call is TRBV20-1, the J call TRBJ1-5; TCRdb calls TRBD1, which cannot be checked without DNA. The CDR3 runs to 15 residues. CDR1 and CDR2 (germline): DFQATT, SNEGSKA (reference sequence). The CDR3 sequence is CSAPQGLSNNQPQHF.

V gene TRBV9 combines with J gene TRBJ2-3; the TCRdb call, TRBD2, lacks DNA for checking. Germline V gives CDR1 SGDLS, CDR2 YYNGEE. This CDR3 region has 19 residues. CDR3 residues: CASSVGLAGGVSSTDTQYF.

The chain's CDR3 is CASSEGLAGPTGELFF. The chain employs TRBV19 and TRBJ2-2; TCRdb's D call, TRBD2, is unchecked because there is no DNA. CDR3 length equals 16 residues. Germline CDR1 is LNHDA and CDR2 is SQIVND (reference sequence).